This T cell receptor beta chain originates from a study of identical twins. Template switching introduced a universal primer site, and the cDNA bore unique molecular identifiers. Using its own MiXCR run on the 5' RACE reads, TCRdb lists one record per CDR3 protein. This table has around 650,000 distinct CDR3 sequences, roughly 6.6% appearing once. This clonotype was counted a few times. What it recognizes is unknown. Findings and limits, study-wide: Zero-insertion analyses might be partly confounded by invariant T cells like MAIT and iNKT.

This CDR3 has 11 residues. Germline-derived CDR1 and CDR2 are DFQATT and SNEGSKA (reference sequence). Trimming shortened V by 1 base and J by 7 bases, and 7 bases separated the two germline ends. These data were likewise used in another study, on yellow fever vaccine responses in identical twins. From that study: Twins showed a vaccine T cell response that reportedly seemed partly convergent, partly personalized.

Sequencing was performed on PBMCs. The chain links TRBV20-1 to TRBJ1-2; no reliable D call. This sequence was found in a woman aged 18-29 years in good health. CDR3 protein: CSARGTRGYTF. CDR3 DNA: TGCAGTGCTAGAGGCACTCGTGGCTACACCTTC.